These 19 T cell receptor beta chains share one sample of origin, sequenced in a study of T cell changes during pregnancy in multiple sclerosis. The protocol was immunoSEQ multiplex PCR, while the TCRdb copy is restricted to in-frame clones and leaves out a portion. Altogether more than 90,000 clones are present, 90% to 95% being singletons, with the ten largest covering about 1.5%. This material consisted of peripheral blood, taken in the third trimester of pregnancy. These receptors came from a female donor with multiple sclerosis, enrolled in a pregnancy study.

This rearrangement joins TRBV19 to TRBJ1-5, with unresolved D. Germline V CDR1 and CDR2: LNHDA, SQIVND (reference sequence). CDR3 length: 13 amino acids. The germline V and J ends were trimmed by 7 bases and 3 bases, with 10 bases remaining between them. The CDR3 reads CASTLAPNQPQHF. The CDR3 nucleotides read TGTGCCAGTACCCTGGCCCCCAATCAGCCCCAGCATTTT.

This clone was recorded once. This chain uses TRBV5-1 with TRBJ1-4; D perhaps matches TRBD1 (6 bases). V dropped 0 bases and J dropped 7 bases, with 13 bases sitting between them. Germline-derived CDR1 and CDR2 are SGHRS and YFSETQ. The CDR3 totals 15 residues. The CDR3 here is CASSLVSGGGEKLFF. As DNA, the CDR3 is TGCGCCAGCAGCTTGGTATCGGGGGGCGGTGAAAAACTGTTTTTT. The full variable domain, with the rest looked up from reference TRBV5-1 and TRBJ1-4, is KAGVTQTPRYLIKTRGQQVTLSCSPISGHRSVSWYQQTPGQGLQFLFEYFSETQRNKGNFPGRFSGRQFSNSRSEMNVSTLELGDSALYLCASSLVSGGGEKLFFGSGTQLSVL.

V is TRBV6-1 and J is TRBJ2-7, with a possible D match to TRBD1 (5 bases). The CDR3 totals 11 residues. V shed 6 bases and J shed 3 bases, with 6 bases lying between them. From germline, CDR1 is MNHNS and CDR2 SASEGT. CDR3 residues: CASRDSYEQYF. The DNA of the CDR3 is TGTGCCAGCAGAGACAGCTACGAGCAGTACTTC.

The chain has TRBV9 and TRBJ1-6, with D possibly TRBD1 on 5 matching bases. This CDR3 is 16 amino acids long. V was cut by 3 bases and J by 0 bases, with 10 bases left in between. Per germline, CDR1 SGDLS and CDR2 YYNGEE. The CDR3 sequence is CASSETASSYNSPLHF. The DNA of the CDR3 is TGTGCCAGCAGCGAGACAGCCAGCTCCTATAATTCACCCCTCCACTTT. Supplemented by reference TRBV9 and TRBJ1-6, the full variable domain reads DSGVTQTPKHLITATGQRVTLRCSPRSGDLSVYWYQQSLDQGLQFLIQYYNGEERAKGNILERFSAQQFPDLHSELNLSSLELGDSALYFCASSETASSYNSPLHFGNGTRLTVT.

The gene calls are TRBV29-1 and TRBJ1-2; unclear D gene. Germline values: CDR1 SQVTM, CDR2 ANQGSEA. Between the trimmed V and J ends, which lost 3 bases and 8 bases, there was a span of 10 bases. The CDR3 is made up of 11 amino acids. CDR3 in amino acids: CSVEGRSGYTF. The DNA for the CDR3 is TGCAGCGTTGAGGGGAGGTCGGGCTACACCTTC.

The chain has TRBV9 and TRBJ2-3; D possibly corresponds to TRBD2 (6 bases). Between the trimmed V and J ends, which lost 3 bases and 0 bases, there was a span of 14 bases. Germline CDR1 is SGDLS and CDR2 is YYNGEE. The CDR3 totals 16 residues. The CDR3 protein is CASSAPRGTSTDTQYF. The CDR3 coding sequence is TGTGCCAGCAGCGCCCCGCGGGGCACTAGCACAGATACGCAGTATTTT.

The rearrangement joins TRBV9 to TRBJ2-5, with 8 bases fitting TRBD2. The CDR3 contains 14 residues. Germline V gene lookup returns CDR1 SGDLS and CDR2 YYNGEE. The V segment lost 2 bases and the J segment 0 bases; nucleotides outside the gene matches: 0. CDR3 coding DNA: TGTGCCAGCAGCGTGACTAGCGACCAAGAGACCCAGTACTTC. Translating gives CASSVTSDQETQYF.

The chain uses TRBV7-9 and TRBJ2-7; no clear D gene. The CDR3 runs 12 residues. CDR1 and CDR2 from the germline V gene are SEHNR and FQNEAQ (reference sequence). Trimming took off 7 bases at V and 5 bases at J, with 12 bases between the two ends. CDR3 bases: TGTGCCAGCACCCCTTTGGGCCACGAGCAGTACTTC. This sequence encodes CASTPLGHEQYF.

This rearrangement joins TRBV30 to TRBJ1-5; 10 nucleotides line up with TRBD1. Unmatched junction bases numbered 10, after V lost 2 bases and J lost 6 bases. Germline CDR1 and CDR2: GTSNPN and SVGIG (reference sequence). The CDR3 covers 16 residues. The CDR3 nucleotides read TGTGCCTGGAGTCCTCTCGGACAGGGGGTTTTTCAGCCCCAGCATTTT. It specifies CAWSPLGQGVFQPQHF.

The chain employs TRBV2 and TRBJ2-2; the D gene is possibly TRBD2 (5 bases). CDR1 is SNHLY, CDR2 FYNNEI, per germline. V was clipped by 8 bases and J by 2 bases, with 12 bases between them. The CDR3 totals 14 residues. The CDR3 loop is CASRGLLNTGELFF. The CDR3 DNA is TGTGCCAGCCGAGGACTCCTAAACACCGGGGAGCTGTTTTTT.

In this sample, this clone turned up once. V is TRBV7-8 and J is TRBJ2-7, with D possibly matching TRBD2 (5 bases). CDR1 is SGHVS and CDR2 is FQNEAQ in the germline V gene. Between the trimmed V and J ends, which lost 5 bases and 0 bases, there was a span of 20 bases. The CDR3 consists of 17 residues. CDR3 loop: CASSIWTGSGYSYEQYF. In DNA, the CDR3 is TGTGCCAGCAGCATTTGGACCGGGTCGGGGTACTCCTACGAGCAGTACTTC.

V and J are TRBV2 and TRBJ2-3, with 7 nucleotides matching TRBD1. The germline gives CDR1 SNHLY, CDR2 FYNNEI. After removal of 4 bases from V and 3 bases from J, the junction contained 7 bases not matched to a gene. The CDR3 spans 15 residues. The DNA of the CDR3 is TGTGCCAGCAGTGGGACAGGCCTCAGGACAGATACGCAGTATTTT. It yields the protein CASSGTGLRTDTQYF.

The chain employs TRBV9 and TRBJ1-5; D gene uncertain. The CDR3 totals 14 residues. CDR1 is SGDLS, CDR2 YYNGEE, per germline. Trimming took 3 bases from V and 6 from J, leaving 13 bases between them. CDR3 protein: CASSAGRGIQPQHF. The CDR3 bases are TGTGCCAGCAGCGCCGGACGGGGAATTCAGCCCCAGCATTTT.

The gene calls are TRBV25-1 and TRBJ2-1, with 11 bases that match TRBD2. Looked up from germline, CDR1 is MGHDK and CDR2 is SYGVNS. V trimming: 3 bases; J trimming: 4 bases; junction bases outside the gene matches: 11. There are 18 residues in the CDR3. As DNA, the CDR3 is TGTGCCAGCAGTGACAACGGCATACTAGCGGGGGTATACAATGAGCAGTTCTTC. This encodes CASSDNGILAGVYNEQFF.

The V and J genes are TRBV5-4 and TRBJ1-1, with a tentative D call TRBD1 (6 bases). The CDR3 contains 14 residues. Germline-derived CDR1 and CDR2 are SGHNT and YYREEE (reference sequence). V dropped 0 bases and J dropped 8 bases, with 14 bases sitting between them. The CDR3 protein is CASSLEQGVGEAFF. CDR3 nucleotides: TGTGCCAGCAGCTTGGAACAGGGTGTAGGGGAAGCTTTCTTT.

CDR3 amino acids: CASSSTGSMAFF. DNA for the CDR3: TGTGCCAGCAGCTCAACAGGGTCGATGGCTTTCTTT. V gene TRBV11-3 combines with J gene TRBJ1-1, with D possibly being TRBD1 (6 bases). Germline lookup yields CDR1 SGHNT and CDR2 YENEEA. The germline V and J ends were trimmed by 4 bases and 11 bases, with 14 bases remaining between them. The CDR3 contains 12 residues.

This chain joins TRBV28 and TRBJ1-2; 11 bases fit TRBD1. This CDR3 comprises 15 residues. V was pared by 7 bases and J by 5 bases, with 9 bases of the junction left unmatched. Germline V gene data show CDR1 as MDHEN and CDR2 as SYDVKM. CDR3 DNA: TGTGCCAGCACGGGGACAGGGGGACTGAGGTATGGCTACACCTTC. This sequence encodes CASTGTGGLRYGYTF.

The chain links TRBV5-1 to TRBJ2-1; 7 bases match TRBD2. Germline CDR1 reads SGHRS; CDR2 reads YFSETQ. CDR3 length: 13 amino acids. V gave up 6 bases and J gave up 8 bases; unmatched junction bases: 8. The CDR3, as DNA: TGCGCCAGCAACGGGTTGAGCGGGGATGAGCAGTTCTTC. Amino acid sequence: CASNGLSGDEQFF.

CDR3 in amino acids: CASSSGGGANPPQHF. In DNA form, the CDR3 reads TGTGCCAGTAGTAGTGGAGGGGGGGCGAACCCCCCCCAGCATTTT. V gene TRBV19 combines with J gene TRBJ1-5, with a tentative D call TRBD1 (6 bases). CDR1 and CDR2 (germline): LNHDA, SQIVND (reference sequence). Trimming removed 4 bases at V and 10 bases at J, with 20 bases between. CDR3 length equals 15 residues.